This T cell receptor (beta chain) was identified in a study of CD8+ T cells in alopecia areata. In its sample, this clone was seen once. The target antigen is unknown. The study's findings and limits: Clonality in lesional scalp, especially alopecia totalis/universalis, exceeded that of normal scalp. The presence of one nonresponder keeps the tie between baseline CD8+ expansion and response uncertain. Sequencing of scalp samples also includes resident alphabeta T cells from normal skin.

The sequencing template was cDNA reverse transcribed from extracted RNA. The data were produced by immunoSEQ multiplex PCR, yet TCRdb's version contains in-frame clones alone and is incomplete. Of roughly 190,000 clones in the sample, 60% are singletons; the top ten hold over 1%. Treatment indicated: oral pan-JAK inhibitor, 5-10 mg twice daily. Peripheral blood, together with lesional scalp punch biopsies, was collected from alopecia areata patients. Trimming stripped 7 bases from V and 6 bases from J, with 3 bases between. The CDR3 runs 9 residues. Germline assignment: CDR1 SQVTM and CDR2 ANQGSEA. The V and J genes are TRBV29-1 and TRBJ2-2, with D uncertain. The sample in question was CD4+ T cells sorted from blood, obtained at week 24, from a patient treated with tofacitinib. The source is a human donor with alopecia areata. CDR3 coding DNA: TGCAGCGGAGCCGGGGAGCTGTTTTTT. The encoded protein is CSGAGELFF.